The rows below give T cell receptor beta chains drawn from one sample of a study of CD8 T cells in cerebrospinal fluid in Alzheimer's disease. From the 10x single-cell sequencing reads, TCRdb lists one entry per CDR3 protein and no DNA. This table lists more than 950 distinct CDR3 sequences. Sequenced material: cerebrospinal fluid. All receptors come from a human donor with Alzheimer's disease. The CDR3 runs from the conserved cysteine through the conserved F or W. For some rows the clone size is stated as once, few or many, or as a class when expanded; others skip it.

J gene,CDR3 length,clone size,V gene,CDR3 protein
TRBJ2-1,15,large,TRBV7-8,CASSPSAGGLNEQFF
TRBJ1-1,15,medium-sized,TRBV5-1,CASSPLPGLNTEAFF
TRBJ1-3,15,.,TRBV19,CASTTPGHAGNTIYF
TRBJ1-2,13,medium-sized,TRBV6-6,CASSRLDAYGYTF
TRBJ2-6,16,medium-sized,TRBV5-1,CASSLEGQAGANVLTF
TRBJ1-1,13,medium-sized,TRBV3-1,CASSQVGGVEAFF
TRBJ1-5,15,medium-sized,TRBV19,CASSIGTVSNQPQHF
TRBJ1-4,13,medium-sized,TRBV12-3/TRBV12-4,CASSRQGGEKLFF
TRBJ2-5,16,large,TRBV7-2,CASSLGDRPGWETQYF
TRBJ2-7,16,.,TRBV28,CASSLKTSIRYYEQYF
TRBJ2-2,13,large,TRBV5-1,CASSEDGAGELFF
TRBJ2-7,12,large,TRBV6-2/TRBV6-3,CASKRLGGEQYF
TRBJ1-5,15,large,TRBV9,CASSVGGTNNQPQHF
TRBJ1-1,13,medium-sized,TRBV5-1,CASSLAPNNEAFF
TRBJ2-1,18,medium-sized,TRBV23-1,CASSQHQIAASSYNEQFF
TRBJ1-2,19,medium-sized,TRBV6-2/TRBV6-3,CASSYLPAVDRDLNYGYTF
TRBJ2-2,14,medium-sized,TRBV7-2,CASRLAGTPGELFF
TRBJ1-1,15,medium-sized,TRBV5-8,CASSDEGGVYTEAFF
TRBJ2-5,13,large,TRBV7-2,CASSQEGIQTQYF
TRBJ1-1,12,large,TRBV29-1,CSVARANTEAFF
TRBJ1-5,12,large,TRBV20-1,CSAKQGNQPQHF
TRBJ2-5,15,medium-sized,TRBV4-2,CASSVGDSTQETQYF
TRBJ1-3,14,medium-sized,TRBV20-1,CSARIPDTGNTIYF
TRBJ1-1,15,large,TRBV5-1,CASSLDGRGNTEAFF
TRBJ2-3,15,medium-sized,TRBV24-1,CATSERGLLGATQYF
TRBJ2-6,18,large,TRBV11-2,CASSLGARGHSGANVLTF
TRBJ2-1,15,medium-sized,TRBV5-5,CASSLEDRSYNEQFF
TRBJ2-1,13,large,TRBV14,CASSQDLVTGEFF